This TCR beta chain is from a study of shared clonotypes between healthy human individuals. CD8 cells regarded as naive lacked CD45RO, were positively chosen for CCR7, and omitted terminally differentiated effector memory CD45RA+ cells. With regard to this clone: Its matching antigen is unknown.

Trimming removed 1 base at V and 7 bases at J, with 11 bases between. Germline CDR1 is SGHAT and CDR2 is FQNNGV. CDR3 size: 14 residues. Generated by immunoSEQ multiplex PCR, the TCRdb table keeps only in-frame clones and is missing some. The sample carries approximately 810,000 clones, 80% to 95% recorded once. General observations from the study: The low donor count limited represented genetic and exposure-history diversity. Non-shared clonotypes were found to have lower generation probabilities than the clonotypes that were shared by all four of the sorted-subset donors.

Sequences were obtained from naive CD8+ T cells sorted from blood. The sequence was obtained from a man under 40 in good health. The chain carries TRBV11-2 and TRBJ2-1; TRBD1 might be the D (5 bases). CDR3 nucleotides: TGTGCCAGCAGCTTAGTGCAGGGCGTAAATGAGCAGTTCTTC. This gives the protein CASSLVQGVNEQFF.